This T cell receptor (beta chain) was observed in a study of T cell responses to AZD1222 COVID-19 vaccine. Findings and limits, study-wide: Per reports, nearly half of all spike-specific TCRs target regions that are unmutated in variants.

The CDR3 runs 13 residues. Looked up from germline, CDR1 is SEHNR and CDR2 is FQNEAQ (reference sequence). V was shortened by 5 bases and J by 8 bases, with 13 bases between the two germline ends. Concerning this clone itself: Its antigen is undetermined.

Libraries were prepared by immunoSEQ multiplex PCR; TCRdb keeps only in-frame clonotypes and omits some of them. This sample yields about 110,000 clones, of which approximately 86% are seen a single time; roughly 13% belongs to the top ten. The sequence was obtained from an adult in good health. Material: peripheral blood, obtained on day 0 of MenACWY control vaccination. The chain has TRBV7-9 and TRBJ2-1, with D perhaps TRBD2 (6 bases). CDR3 amino acids: CASSPASEDEQFF. In nucleotides, the CDR3 is TGTGCCAGCAGCCCAGCTAGCGAGGATGAGCAGTTCTTC.